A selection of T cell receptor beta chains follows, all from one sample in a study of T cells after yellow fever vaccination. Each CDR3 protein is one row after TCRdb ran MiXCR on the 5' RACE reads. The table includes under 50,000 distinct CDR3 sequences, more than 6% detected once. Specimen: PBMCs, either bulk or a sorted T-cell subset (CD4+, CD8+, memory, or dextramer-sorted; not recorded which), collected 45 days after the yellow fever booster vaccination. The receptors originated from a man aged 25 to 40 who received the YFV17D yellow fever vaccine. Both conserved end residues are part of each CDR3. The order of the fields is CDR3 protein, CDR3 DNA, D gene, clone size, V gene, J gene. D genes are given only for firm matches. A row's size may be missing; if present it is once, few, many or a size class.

CASSDDRNQPQHF	TGTGCCAGCAGCGACGACAGGAATCAGCCCCAGCATTTT	NA	many	TRBV25-1	TRBJ1-5
CASSLFSGQPDTDTQYF	TGTGCCAGCAGCTTGTTCAGCGGGCAACCAGACACAGATACGCAGTATTTT	NA	many	TRBV5-4	TRBJ2-3
CASSFSGTGTAQYF	TGTGCCAGCAGCTTCTCAGGGACAGGGACGGCCCAGTACTTC	TRBD1	NA	TRBV7-2	TRBJ2-5
CASNAGGPSGELFF	TGCGCCAGCAATGCGGGAGGGCCGTCCGGGGAGCTGTTTTTT	TRBD2	many	TRBV5-1	TRBJ2-2
CASSQSGGEQPQHF	TGTGCCAGCAGCCAATCAGGGGGCGAGCAGCCCCAGCATTTT	TRBD1	many	TRBV7-2	TRBJ1-5
CSASQLAAKNIQYF	TGCAGTGCTTCCCAGTTGGCGGCCAAAAACATTCAGTACTTC	NA	medium-sized	TRBV20-1	TRBJ2-4
CASSYEGRKGSPLHF	TGTGCCAGCAGTTACGAGGGACGGAAGGGTTCACCCCTCCACTTT	NA	NA	TRBV6-5	TRBJ1-6
CASSLEGTGSYNEQFF	TGTGCCAGCAGCCTCGAAGGGACAGGTTCCTACAATGAGCAGTTCTTC	TRBD1	many	TRBV11-2	TRBJ2-1
CSARGLAGGLGTQYF	TGCAGTGCTAGAGGACTAGCGGGAGGTTTAGGTACGCAGTATTTT	TRBD2	many	TRBV20-1	TRBJ2-3
CASSQRTLARTTSGSPLHF	TGCGCCAGCAGCCAACGGACCCTAGCCAGGACGACATCGGGATCACCCCTCCACTTT	NA	few	TRBV4-3	TRBJ1-6
CASSRRAGGGDTQYF	TGTGCCAGCAGCCGGCGAGCGGGAGGCGGAGATACGCAGTATTTT	TRBD2	many	TRBV6-2/TRBV6-3	TRBJ2-3
CASSLFGGTEAFF	TGTGCCAGCAGCTTATTCGGGGGCACTGAAGCTTTCTTT	NA	many	TRBV7-2	TRBJ1-1
CASSFGSKTEAFF	TGTGCCAGCAGTTTCGGCAGCAAGACTGAAGCTTTCTTT	NA	many	TRBV27	TRBJ1-1
CASSTTVQSTNEKLFF	TGTGCCAGCAGCACTACGGTTCAGTCAACTAATGAAAAACTGTTTTTT	NA	many	TRBV11-2	TRBJ1-4
CASSQTAGAYEQYF	TGTGCCAGCTCTCAAACGGCGGGAGCCTACGAGCAGTACTTC	TRBD2	NA	TRBV18	TRBJ2-7
CASSPDISHEQYF	TGTGCCAGCAGCCCGGACATATCCCACGAGCAGTACTTC	NA	NA	TRBV7-2	TRBJ2-7
CASSPPSRDEQFF	TGTGCCAGCTCACCACCGTCGAGGGATGAGCAGTTCTTC	NA	NA	TRBV18	TRBJ2-1
CASSLNGPGAKETQYF	TGTGCCAGCAGCCTAAACGGGCCCGGTGCCAAAGAGACCCAGTACTTC	NA	many	TRBV7-8	TRBJ2-5
CSASPGLESYNEQFF	TGCAGTGCGAGTCCGGGACTAGAGTCCTACAATGAGCAGTTCTTC	TRBD2	NA	TRBV20-1	TRBJ2-1